This TCR beta chain was retrieved from a study of tumor-infiltrating lymphocytes in primary liver carcinoma. Study-level information: Surgery removed the patients' primary liver carcinoma.

Study-level results: A significantly higher top-250-clone fraction was found in tumors than in blood (p = 0.039).

As to this clonotype: Its antigen is undetermined. Possible read error: a much larger clone is one base away.

Germline V gene lookup returns CDR1 SGHNT and CDR2 YYREEE (reference sequence). The CDR3 contains 17 residues. The V gene end was trimmed by 4 bases and the J gene end by 2 bases; junction bases not matched to a gene: 9. Making TCR beta cDNA involved approximately 0.5 ug total RNA and a constant-region primer. Sequencing libraries for TCR beta derived from three nested multiplex PCR rounds that used slightly modified ARM-PCR. The study ran its first two PCR rounds for nine to ten cycles each, using TRBV1-TRBV30 forward primers and a C-beta reverse primer. TCRdb itself ran the multiplex PCR reads through MiXCR, one entry per CDR3 protein. The data show about 310,000 distinct CDR3 sequences, around three fifths seen once. The authors took blood RNA from unsorted whole blood and also extracted germline DNA. Donors were untreated and chronically infected with HBV.

The sequenced sample was peripheral blood. This clonotype originated in a woman aged 30 to 39 with primary liver carcinoma and hepatitis B virus infection. V gene TRBV5-4 combines with J gene TRBJ2-1; TRBD2 agrees at 10 bases. CDR3 amino acids: CASSDTLAGAPYNEQFF. The CDR3 bases are TGTGCCAGCAGCGATACGCTAGCGGGAGCTCCCTACAATGAGCAGTTCTTC. The full variable domain, rest sourced from reference TRBV5-4 and TRBJ2-1, is ETGVTQSPTHLIKTRGQQVTLRCSSQSGHNTVSWYQQALGQGPQFIFQYYREEENGRGNFPPRFSGLQFPNYSSELNVNALELDDSALYLCASSDTLAGAPYNEQFFGPGTRLTVL.